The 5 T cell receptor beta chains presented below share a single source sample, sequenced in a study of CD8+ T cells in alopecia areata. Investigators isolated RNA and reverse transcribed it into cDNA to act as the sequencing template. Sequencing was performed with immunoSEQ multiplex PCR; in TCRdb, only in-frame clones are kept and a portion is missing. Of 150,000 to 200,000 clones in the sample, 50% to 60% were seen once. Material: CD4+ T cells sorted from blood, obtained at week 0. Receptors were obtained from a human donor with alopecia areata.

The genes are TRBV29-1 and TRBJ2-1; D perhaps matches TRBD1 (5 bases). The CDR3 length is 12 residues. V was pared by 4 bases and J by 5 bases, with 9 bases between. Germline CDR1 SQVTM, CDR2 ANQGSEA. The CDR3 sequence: CSVVRGDNEQFF. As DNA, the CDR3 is TGCAGCGTTGTTAGGGGCGACAATGAGCAGTTCTTC.

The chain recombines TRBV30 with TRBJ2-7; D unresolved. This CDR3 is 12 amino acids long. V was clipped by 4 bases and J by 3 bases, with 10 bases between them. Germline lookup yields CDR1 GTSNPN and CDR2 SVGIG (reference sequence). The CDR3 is CAWNKQNYEQYF. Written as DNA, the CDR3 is TGTGCCTGGAACAAACAAAACTACGAGCAGTACTTC.

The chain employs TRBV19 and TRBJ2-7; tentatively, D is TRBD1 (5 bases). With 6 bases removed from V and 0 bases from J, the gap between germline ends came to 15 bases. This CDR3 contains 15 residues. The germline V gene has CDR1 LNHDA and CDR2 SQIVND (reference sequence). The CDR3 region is CASSRQTTNSYEQYF. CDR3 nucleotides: TGTGCCAGTAGCCGACAGACCACGAACTCCTACGAGCAGTACTTC.

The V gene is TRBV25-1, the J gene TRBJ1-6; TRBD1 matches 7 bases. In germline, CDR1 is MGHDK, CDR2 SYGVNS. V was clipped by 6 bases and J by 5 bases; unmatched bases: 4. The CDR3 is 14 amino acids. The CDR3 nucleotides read TGTGCCAGCAGACCGACAGGGAATAATTCACCCCTCCACTTT. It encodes CASRPTGNNSPLHF.

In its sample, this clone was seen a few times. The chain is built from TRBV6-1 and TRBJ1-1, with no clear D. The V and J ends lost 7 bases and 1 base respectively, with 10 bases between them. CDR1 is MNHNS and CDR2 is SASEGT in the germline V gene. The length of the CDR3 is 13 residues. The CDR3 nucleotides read TGTGCCAGCATACGGGCGCGGAACACTGAAGCTTTCTTT. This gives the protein CASIRARNTEAFF.